This TCR beta chain stems from a study of STAT5B mutations in CD4+ large granular lymphocyte leukemia. General study findings and limits: Top patient clones used TRBV06 genes more often: 8/27 versus 2/35 in controls.

Clones were read by immunoSEQ multiplex PCR, and TCRdb kept only the in-frame ones, dropping some. Counted here are around 33,000 clones, approximately 80% occurring once; the ten biggest clones make up under 4.5%. The CDR3 consists of 15 residues. CDR1 and CDR2 (germline): GTSNPN, SVGIG (reference sequence). V trimming: 1 base; J trimming: 1 base; junction bases outside the gene matches: 2. Details on this clone: Its antigen is as yet unknown.

The chain is built from TRBV30 and TRBJ2-5, with 11 positions matching TRBD2. Material for sequencing was CD4+ T cells from blood buffy coats. The TCR was taken from a human donor in good health. DNA for the CDR3: TGTGCCTGGAGTGCTGGACTAGCGGGCCAAGAGACCCAGTACTTC. Protein sequence: CAWSAGLAGQETQYF.